The source of this T cell receptor beta chain is a study of T-cell reconstitution after alpha-beta-depleted transplantation in children. It was with unique molecular identifiers that the TCRbeta library was prepared. In TCRdb, the PCR reads were re-called with MiXCR into one record per CDR3 protein. The profile shows a few hundred thousand distinct CDR3 sequences, about a tenth of them singletons. At least ten counts were recorded for this clonotype. This clonotype was sampled from a human donor who donated a stem cell graft to a child with acute lymphoblastic leukemia. The sequencing used PBMCs from the stem cell graft donor, collected from the stem cell graft.

The CDR3 bases are TGCAGTGCTAGTCCGACCTCCTACGAGCAGTACTTC. It specifies CSASPTSYEQYF. This chain joins TRBV20-1 and TRBJ2-7; D unclear. In germline, CDR1 is DFQATT, CDR2 SNEGSKA (reference sequence). The CDR3 totals 12 residues. V shed 3 bases and J shed 0 bases, with 6 bases lying between them.